The rows below give T cell receptor beta chains drawn from one sample of a study of neurological immune-mediated disorders. TCRdb called the 5' RACE reads again in MiXCR, with one record for every CDR3 protein. The sample has tens of thousands of distinct CDR3 sequences, 10% seen once. Material: PBMCs. These receptors were obtained from a man between 35 and 55 years old in good health. CDR3s leave out the opening cysteine and the closing phenylalanine or tryptophan.

CDR3: AISDPPVAGGSYEQY
J: TRBJ2-7
V: TRBV10-3

CDR3: ASSLQAGGYNEQF
J: TRBJ2-1
V: TRBV5-1

CDR3: ASTLEGGGEYEQY
J: TRBJ2-7
V: TRBV2

CDR3: SAREWTDNEKLF
J: TRBJ1-4
V: TRBV20-1

CDR3: ASSRTSSGRAKASNEQF
J: TRBJ2-1
V: TRBV7-3

CDR3: ASSPRNTGELF
J: TRBJ2-2
V: TRBV7-3

CDR3: ATQRNVNQPQH
J: TRBJ1-5
V: TRBV6-2/TRBV6-3

CDR3: ASSQVGAGGELF
J: TRBJ2-2
V: TRBV14

CDR3: ASSSTGVGTGELF
J: TRBJ2-2
V: TRBV7-6

CDR3: ASGPARGVQPQH
J: TRBJ1-5
V: TRBV12-3/TRBV12-4

CDR3: ATGIRGGTGELF
J: TRBJ2-2
V: TRBV24-1

CDR3: ASSQADPAGVTDTQY
J: TRBJ2-3
V: TRBV4-1

CDR3: ASSLGAGGRRDEQF
J: TRBJ2-1
V: TRBV7-9

CDR3: SAATSGIAYEQY
J: TRBJ2-7
V: TRBV20-1

CDR3: ASSLALQTGELF
J: TRBJ2-2
V: TRBV5-6

CDR3: ASSSVPGLTYEQY
J: TRBJ2-7
V: TRBV5-1

CDR3: ASSPSFEDTQY
J: TRBJ2-3
V: TRBV11-2

CDR3: AISEGISGRFNEQF
J: TRBJ2-1
V: TRBV10-3

CDR3: SARDYRGGSYNEQF
J: TRBJ2-1
V: TRBV20-1

CDR3: ASSFLANLNYGYT
J: TRBJ1-2
V: TRBV6-5

CDR3: ASSPAGNYGYT
J: TRBJ1-2
V: TRBV18

CDR3: ASSPNRGPETQY
J: TRBJ2-5
V: TRBV5-1

CDR3: ASSQNPGQGPGNTIY
J: TRBJ1-3
V: TRBV3-1

CDR3: ASSLPQPTLNTGELF
J: TRBJ2-2
V: TRBV28

CDR3: ASSKGGSGAGTGELF
J: TRBJ2-2
V: TRBV21-1

CDR3: ASRGGGSLYEQY
J: TRBJ2-7
V: TRBV7-2

CDR3: ASSLTAWWGSTDTQY
J: TRBJ2-3
V: TRBV7-2

CDR3: ASSGSGTGVGDTQY
J: TRBJ2-3
V: TRBV5-1

CDR3: ASSLHRGRVEETQY
J: TRBJ2-5
V: TRBV12-3/TRBV12-4

CDR3: SAPDRPYQETQY
J: TRBJ2-5
V: TRBV20-1

CDR3: ASSQKRPNTGELF
J: TRBJ2-2
V: TRBV12-3/TRBV12-4

CDR3: ASAEIREVGNQPQH
J: TRBJ1-5
V: TRBV28

CDR3: ASSLYGGEDTQY
J: TRBJ2-3
V: TRBV7-2

CDR3: ASSVLRALYEQY
J: TRBJ2-7
V: TRBV6-1

CDR3: ASSQTGPYNEQF
J: TRBJ2-1
V: TRBV25-1

CDR3: ASSPRTGSGELF
J: TRBJ2-2
V: TRBV9

CDR3: ATALLWGSGNTIY
J: TRBJ1-3
V: TRBV5-5

CDR3: ASSLDPGSHEQF
J: TRBJ2-1
V: TRBV5-1

CDR3: ASSEARGGTAEAF
J: TRBJ1-1
V: TRBV5-1

CDR3: ASSLDRVAGYT
J: TRBJ1-2
V: TRBV5-1

CDR3: ASSYGAGDNEQF
J: TRBJ2-1
V: TRBV6-6

CDR3: ASTLGGTNYEQY
J: TRBJ2-7
V: TRBV6-1

CDR3: ASSLVGERGQGLSGNTIY
J: TRBJ1-3
V: TRBV7-9

CDR3: SVETLGADTQY
J: TRBJ2-3
V: TRBV29-1

CDR3: ASTRGAAGSQPQH
J: TRBJ1-5
V: TRBV2

CDR3: ASSLTDNQPQH
J: TRBJ1-5
V: TRBV27

CDR3: ASSLVSTSADTQY
J: TRBJ2-3
V: TRBV7-2

CDR3: ASSLGQRGDAYEQY
J: TRBJ2-7
V: TRBV7-9

CDR3: ASGKAGVTYEQY
J: TRBJ2-7
V: TRBV6-1

CDR3: ASSLAGTGGSGANVLT
J: TRBJ2-6
V: TRBV5-1

CDR3: ASSFFGKAAGNEQF
J: TRBJ2-1
V: TRBV7-9

CDR3: ASSILRNTEAF
J: TRBJ1-1
V: TRBV27

CDR3: ASSLATGGTEAF
J: TRBJ1-1
V: TRBV5-1

CDR3: ATSGSSYNEQF
J: TRBJ2-1
V: TRBV24-1